Following are 28 T cell receptor beta chains from one sample sequenced in a study of glioma-infiltrating T cells after dendritic cell vaccination. Here immunoSEQ multiplex PCR was the method, and the copy in TCRdb shows in-frame clones only, minus some. Of about 64,000 clones listed, approximately 86% were seen once; the top ten hold roughly 11%. Time point indicated: after dendritic cell vaccination, including at tumor progression/relapse. Sequencing used blood, obtained after dendritic cell vaccination. The source is a human donor with glioblastoma.

This clone was detected once. The chain couples TRBV7-2 to TRBJ2-7; possibly TRBD2 for D (6 bases). The CDR3 sequence is 13 residues long. Germline V gene data show CDR1 as SGHTA and CDR2 as FQGNSA. V gave up 4 bases and J gave up 3 bases, with 10 bases separating them. CDR3 nucleotide sequence: TGTGCCAGCAGCTCCGCGGGGCACTACGAGCAGTACTTC. Its protein is CASSSAGHYEQYF.

This clone was seen a few times. An end of the junction differs from the germline gene, which may be a read error. The chain links TRBV2 to TRBJ2-7; 9 nucleotides agree with TRBD2. From germline, CDR1 is SNHLY and CDR2 FYNNEI. This CDR3 is 11 amino acids long. The CDR3 loop reads CSGGLSYEQYF. In DNA form, the CDR3 reads TGCAGCGGGGGGCTCTCCTACGAGCAGTACTTC.

V and J are TRBV7-8 and TRBJ2-3; D perhaps matches TRBD1 (6 bases). Germline V gene data show CDR1 as SGHVS and CDR2 as FQNEAQ. CDR3 length equals 17 residues. Trimming took 5 bases from V and 4 from J, leaving 22 bases between them. This chain's CDR3 is CASSPRGAGIVADTQYF. CDR3 nucleotide sequence: TGTGCCAGCAGCCCCAGGGGTGCAGGGATCGTTGCAGATACGCAGTATTTT.

This chain connects TRBV18 to TRBJ2-5; the D gene is possibly TRBD1 (5 bases). Germline CDR1 is KGHSH and CDR2 is LQKENI. The CDR3 loop spans 13 amino acids. V lost 6 bases, J lost 1 base, and 9 bases lay in between. CDR3 in DNA: TGTGCCAGCTCGTCGACAGTCCAAGAGACCCAGTACTTC. Its protein is CASSSTVQETQYF.

The J gene is TRBJ1-5, the V gene TRBV30, with a possible D match to TRBD1 (5 bases). Trimming cost V 0 bases and J 6 bases, with 15 bases left between them. The germline V gene encodes CDR1 GTSNPN and CDR2 SVGIG (reference sequence). CDR3 length: 15 residues. CDR3 coding DNA: TGTGCCTGGAGTGTTGGAGGGGCTTGGGCTCAGCCCCAGCATTTT. It specifies CAWSVGGAWAQPQHF. Full variable domain (missing parts from reference TRBV30 and TRBJ1-5): SQTIHQWPATLVQPVGSPLSLECTVEGTSNPNLYWYRQAAGRGLQLLFYSVGIGQISSEVPQNLSASRPQDRQFILSSKKLLLSDSGFYLCAWSVGGAWAQPQHFGDGTRLSIL.

CDR3 region: CASSSLRDNYSYEQYF. As DNA, the CDR3 is TGTGCCAGCAGCTCCCTACGGGACAATTACTCCTACGAGCAGTACTTC. This chain joins TRBV11-2 and TRBJ2-7, with a tentative D call TRBD1 (6 bases). The CDR3 runs 16 residues. Germline CDR1 is SGHAT and CDR2 is FQNNGV. V lost 4 bases, J lost 0 bases, and 16 bases lay in between.

The chain recombines TRBV7-2 with TRBJ1-2, with D perhaps matching TRBD1 (5 bases). This CDR3 contains 14 residues. Germline CDR1 reads SGHTA; CDR2 reads FQGNSA. The germline V and J ends were trimmed by 5 bases and 8 bases, with 18 bases remaining between them. The CDR3 nucleotides read TGTGCCAGCAGCCCGCAGACAGATCTCGGAGGCTACACCTTC. Its protein product is CASSPQTDLGGYTF.

The rearrangement links TRBV7-9 to TRBJ1-1; perhaps TRBD1 as D (6 bases). The CDR3 extends over 14 amino acids. CDR1 and CDR2 (germline): SEHNR, FQNEAQ (reference sequence). With 5 bases removed from V and 6 bases from J, the gap between germline ends came to 16 bases. This CDR3 reads CASSQNGQYPEAFF. The CDR3 DNA sequence: TGTGCCAGCAGCCAAAACGGACAGTATCCTGAAGCTTTCTTT.

V is TRBV7-9 and J is TRBJ1-1; 7 nucleotides line up with TRBD1. The germline gives CDR1 SEHNR, CDR2 FQNEAQ (reference sequence). J was trimmed by 5 bases and V by 3 bases; bases with no gene match: 6. The CDR3 length is 14 residues. CDR3 in amino acids: CASSFGQGETEAFF. In nucleotides, the CDR3 is TGTGCCAGCAGCTTTGGGCAGGGGGAAACTGAAGCTTTCTTT.

This chain links TRBV28 with TRBJ1-2; TRBD1 matches 7 bases. This CDR3 has 12 amino acids. CDR1 and CDR2 (germline): MDHEN, SYDVKM. The junction had 5 bases not matched to a gene; V was cut back by 6 bases and J by 7 bases. CDR3 DNA sequence: TGTGCCAGCAGCCTAACAGGGGTTGGCTACACCTTC. It is translated as CASSLTGVGYTF.

This clone appeared once. The J gene is TRBJ2-3, the V gene TRBV6-6; the D gene is possibly TRBD2 (6 bases). Trimming removed 6 bases at V and 0 bases at J, with 10 bases between. This CDR3 contains 14 residues. Germline assignment: CDR1 MNHNY and CDR2 SVGAGI (reference sequence). CDR3 sequence (DNA): TGTGCCAGCAGCCGGCGGGGTAGCACAGATACGCAGTATTTT. This translates into CASSRRGSTDTQYF.

The CDR3, as DNA: TGTGCCAGCAGCCTATTCGGGACTAGCGGGAGGGGGGCCTACAATGAGCAGTTCTTC. Translation gives CASSLFGTSGRGAYNEQFF. This rearrangement joins TRBV7-3 to TRBJ2-1; 16 bases align to TRBD2. V gave up 5 bases and J gave up 2 bases; unmatched junction bases: 9. The CDR3 length is 19 residues. Germline V gives CDR1 SGHTA, CDR2 FQGTGA.

The chain uses TRBV11-1 and TRBJ1-2; 7 bases are shared with TRBD1. CDR1 and CDR2 (germline): SGHAT, FQDESV (reference sequence). V dropped 4 bases and J dropped 5; count of bases not matched to a gene: 10. The CDR3 has 15 residues. CDR3 in DNA: TGTGCCAGCAGCTCCCTTGAAGGGGGCGGGTATGGCTACACCTTC. It is translated as CASSSLEGGGYGYTF.

The chain has TRBV29-1 and TRBJ1-1; D not certain. Germline loops: CDR1 SQVTM, CDR2 ANQGSEA. Trimming removed 7 bases from V and 7 bases from J, with 16 bases in between. This CDR3 contains 12 residues. The CDR3 spells CSAHWAYSEAFF. The CDR3 bases are TGCAGCGCCCATTGGGCGTACAGTGAAGCTTTCTTT.

J is TRBJ1-4 and V is TRBV2; tentatively, D is TRBD1 (5 bases). Germline V gene lookup returns CDR1 SNHLY and CDR2 FYNNEI. The CDR3 spans 13 residues. V lost 11 bases and J 8 bases, leaving 18 bases between the germline ends. This CDR3 is CAGGTVRSEKLFF. The CDR3 DNA sequence: TGTGCCGGGGGGACGGTTAGGAGCGAAAAACTGTTTTTT. The full variable domain, with the rest looked up from reference TRBV2 and TRBJ1-4, is EPEVTQTPSHQVTQMGQEVILRCVPISNHLYFYWYRQILGQKVEFLVSFYNNEISEKSEIFDDQFSVERPDGSNFTLKIRSTKLEDSAMYFCAGGTVRSEKLFFGSGTQLSVL.

This chain uses TRBV7-6 with TRBJ1-2; 7 positions match TRBD1. The V and J ends lost 5 bases and 2 bases, in that order; junction bases with no gene match: 8. Germline assignment: CDR1 SGHVS and CDR2 FNYEAQ. CDR3 length: 15 amino acids. In nucleotides, the CDR3 is TGTGCCAGCAGCCTGGGACAGCCAACCAACTATGGCTACACCTTC. It translates to CASSLGQPTNYGYTF.

This sequence joins TRBV11-2 and TRBJ2-5; D is perhaps TRBD1 (8 bases). The germline V and J ends were trimmed by 3 bases and 5 bases, with 16 bases remaining between them. The CDR3 runs 15 residues. Germline V gene sequence: CDR1 SGHAT, CDR2 FQNNGV. The CDR3 protein is CASSFATGEGETQYF. CDR3 DNA: TGTGCCAGCAGCTTCGCGACAGGGGAGGGTGAGACCCAGTACTTC.

The gene calls are TRBV6-5 and TRBJ2-4, with 7 bases matching TRBD1. Germline assignment: CDR1 MNHEY and CDR2 SVGAGI. CDR3 length equals 12 residues. V was pared by 7 bases and J by 15 bases, with 12 bases of the junction left unmatched. For the CDR3, the DNA is TGTGCCAGCAATAGCAGACAGGGACCTTTGTACTTC. This sequence encodes CASNSRQGPLYF.

The chain links TRBV7-9 to TRBJ2-5; D might be TRBD1 (5 bases). Germline V gives CDR1 SEHNR, CDR2 FQNEAQ (reference sequence). CDR3 length equals 16 residues. The ends were cut back, 1 base at V and 3 bases at J, with 15 bases in the middle. CDR3 in amino acids: CASSLEGLGVEETQYF. CDR3 coding DNA: TGTGCCAGCAGCTTAGAGGGGCTAGGGGTTGAAGAGACCCAGTACTTC.

This clone has just one count. The V gene is TRBV30, the J gene TRBJ1-1; D is possibly TRBD1 (6 bases). CDR1 is GTSNPN and CDR2 is SVGIG in the germline V gene (reference sequence). CDR3 length equals 14 residues. Between the trimmed V and J ends, which lost 0 bases and 7 bases, there was a span of 15 bases. CDR3 in amino acids: CAWSVGPQGREAFF. CDR3 in DNA: TGTGCCTGGAGTGTAGGTCCCCAGGGGCGTGAAGCTTTCTTT.

V usage is TRBV14 and J usage is TRBJ2-2; D not resolved. From germline, CDR1 is SGHDN and CDR2 FVKESK. There are 14 residues in the CDR3. V dropped 3 bases and J dropped 4 bases, with 9 bases sitting between them. The CDR3 region has the DNA TGTGCCAGCAGCCAGGCCAGGTCCACCGGGGAGCTGTTTTTT. The encoded protein is CASSQARSTGELFF.

This clone has just one count. The rearrangement joins TRBV10-2 to TRBJ2-3, with D possibly matching TRBD2 (6 bases). The CDR3 totals 13 residues. The germline V and J ends were trimmed by 2 bases and 3 bases, with 6 bases remaining between them. Germline values: CDR1 WSHSY, CDR2 SAAADI. CDR3 sequence: CASSERETDTQYF. In DNA form, the CDR3 reads TGCGCCAGCAGTGAGCGGGAGACAGATACGCAGTATTTT.

This clone appeared a few times. This chain connects TRBV4-1 to TRBJ2-7; 8 nucleotides line up with TRBD2. Germline-derived CDR1 and CDR2 are MGHRA and YSYEKL. CDR3 length: 16 residues. The ends lost 1 base at V and 4 bases at J; junction bases unmatched: 9. The CDR3 region has the DNA TGCGCCAGCAGCCAAGTTTTGAGCGGGAGAAAGTACGAGCAGTACTTC. As protein: CASSQVLSGRKYEQYF.

The chain is built from TRBV7-9 and TRBJ1-2; 7 positions match TRBD1. CDR1 and CDR2 (germline): SEHNR, FQNEAQ (reference sequence). The CDR3 sequence is 17 residues long. Germline trimming cut 5 bases from V and 5 bases from J; bases unmatched to any gene: 17. In DNA form, the CDR3 reads TGTGCCAGCAGCCGAGCCGTACAGGGGCCCTACCAATATGGCTACACCTTC. It specifies CASSRAVQGPYQYGYTF.

The rearrangement uses TRBV7-6 and TRBJ1-1, with D maybe TRBD1 (5 bases). Looked up from germline, CDR1 is SGHVS and CDR2 is FNYEAQ. V was shortened by 1 base and J by 0 bases, with 15 bases between the two germline ends. CDR3 size: 17 residues. The CDR3 region is CASSLDWGSLMNTEAFF. As DNA, the CDR3 is TGTGCCAGCAGCTTAGACTGGGGCAGTCTCATGAACACTGAAGCTTTCTTT.

The chain has TRBV19 and TRBJ2-6, with TRBD1 as a possible D gene (6 bases). Trimming left V 9 bases short and J 0 bases short, with 24 bases between. The CDR3 contains 19 residues. Germline loops: CDR1 LNHDA, CDR2 SQIVND (reference sequence). Here the CDR3 reads CASSGPLDRKSSGANVLTF. CDR3 nucleotides: TGTGCCAGCAGCGGTCCTCTTGACAGGAAGAGCTCTGGGGCCAACGTCCTGACTTTC. Variable domain in full (rest from reference TRBV19 and TRBJ2-6): DGGITQSPKYLFRKEGQNVTLSCEQNLNHDAMYWYRQDPGQGLRLIYYSQIVNDFQKGDIAEGYSVSREKKESFPLTVTSAQKNPTAFYLCASSGPLDRKSSGANVLTFGAGSRLTVL.

This sequence joins TRBV27 and TRBJ1-2; D perhaps matches TRBD1 (6 bases). The CDR3 loop spans 15 amino acids. The germline V and J ends were trimmed by 3 bases and 7 bases, with 18 bases remaining between them. The V gene's germline CDR1 is MNHEY and CDR2 SMNVEV (reference sequence). CDR3 residues: CASSFSQGPKGGYTF. The CDR3 DNA reads TGTGCCAGCAGTTTCTCACAGGGACCTAAGGGTGGCTACACCTTC.

CDR3 nucleotide sequence: TGCGCCAGCAGCCCAGGGCTGGGCGAGCAGTACTTC. Amino acid sequence: CASSPGLGEQYF. The V and J genes are TRBV5-1 and TRBJ2-7, with D possibly TRBD1 on 5 matching bases. Deletions cut 4 bases from V and 6 bases from J, with 11 bases between. Germline loops: CDR1 SGHRS, CDR2 YFSETQ. The CDR3 is 12 residues long.